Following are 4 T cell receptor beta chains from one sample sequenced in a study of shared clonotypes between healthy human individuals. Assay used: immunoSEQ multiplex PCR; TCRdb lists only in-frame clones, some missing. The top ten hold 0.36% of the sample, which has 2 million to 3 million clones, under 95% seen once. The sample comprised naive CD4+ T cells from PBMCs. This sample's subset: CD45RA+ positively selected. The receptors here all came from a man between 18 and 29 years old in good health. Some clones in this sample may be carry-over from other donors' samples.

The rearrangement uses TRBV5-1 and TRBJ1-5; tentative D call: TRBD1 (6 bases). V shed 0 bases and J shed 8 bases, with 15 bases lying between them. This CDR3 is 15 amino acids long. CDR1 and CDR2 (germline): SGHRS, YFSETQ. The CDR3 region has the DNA TGCGCCAGCAGCTTGGCCGGGTGGGGGCAGGAGCCCCAGCATTTT. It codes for CASSLAGWGQEPQHF.

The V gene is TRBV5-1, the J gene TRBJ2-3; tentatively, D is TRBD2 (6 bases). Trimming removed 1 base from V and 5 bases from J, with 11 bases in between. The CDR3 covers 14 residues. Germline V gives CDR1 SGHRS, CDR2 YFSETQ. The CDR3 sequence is CASSLTSSIDTQYF. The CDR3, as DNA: TGCGCCAGCAGCTTGACTAGCAGTATAGATACGCAGTATTTT.

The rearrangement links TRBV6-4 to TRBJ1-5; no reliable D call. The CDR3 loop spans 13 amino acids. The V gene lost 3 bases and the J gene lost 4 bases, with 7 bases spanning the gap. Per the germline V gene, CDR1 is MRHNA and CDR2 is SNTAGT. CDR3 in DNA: TGTGCCAGCAGTGAGCGGGGAAATCAGCCCCAGCATTTT. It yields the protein CASSERGNQPQHF.

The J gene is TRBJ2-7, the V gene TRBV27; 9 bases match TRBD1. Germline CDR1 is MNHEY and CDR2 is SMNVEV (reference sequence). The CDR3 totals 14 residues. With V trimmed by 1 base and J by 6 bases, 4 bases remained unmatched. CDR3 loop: CASSLLQGASEQYF. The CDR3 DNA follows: TGTGCCAGCAGTTTATTACAGGGGGCGAGCGAGCAGTACTTC.